The 24 T cell receptor beta chains presented below share a single source sample, sequenced in a study of T-cell memory formation after mild COVID-19 (dated by TCRdb to the early 2020s). Preparation of the library involved 5' RACE. Sequencer: Illumina NovaSeq 6000. TCRdb redid the processing of the public reads, applying fastp at Q25 and MiXCR, and retained in-frame beta chains. Here each entry gathers all rows of one CDR3 protein and keeps the most common genes and DNA. For this sample there are approximately 290,000 distinct CDR3 sequences; 7.5% to 9.5% appear just once. 20% to 25% of the sample belongs to the ten largest clones. Sequencing input: PBMCs or a T cell subset sorted from them (not recorded which). The receptor set was obtained from a man aged 18 to 29 who had mild COVID-19 (a few samples of this study predate the infection). The sample titles of this study are shuffled in the database, so cell type and time point are left out; the donor was told from shared clones.

This clonotype was detected only a few times. V usage is TRBV9 and J usage is TRBJ2-3, with 7 bases that match TRBD1. This CDR3 has 16 amino acids. Germline V gives CDR1 SGDLS, CDR2 YYNGEE. V shed 4 bases and J 1 base; nucleotides not matched to a gene: 9. The CDR3 DNA reads as TGTGCCAGCAGCTCACGACAGGGTCAGGGCACAGATACGCAGTATTTT. Residues: CASSSRQGQGTDTQYF.

This chain uses TRBV6-2 or TRBV6-3 with TRBJ2-1; a possible D gene is TRBD2 (5 bases). The CDR3 sequence is 14 residues long. Looked up from germline, CDR1 is MNHEY and CDR2 is SVGEGT. V was trimmed by 2 bases and J by 5 bases, leaving 10 bases between them. The CDR3 nucleotides are TGTGCCAGCAGTTACGGAGGTTTCGACAATGAGCAGTTCTTC. As protein: CASSYGGFDNEQFF.

This sequence joins TRBV12-3 or TRBV12-4 and TRBJ2-3; D ambiguous. V was cut by 3 bases and J by 5 bases, with 12 bases left in between. This CDR3 has 14 amino acids. The CDR3 nucleotides read TGTGCCAGCAGTTTTATGGGGTCGGTAGATACGCAGTATTTT. This sequence encodes CASSFMGSVDTQYF.

Only a few counts were recorded for this clonotype. The chain joins TRBV24-1 to TRBJ1-5, with a possible D match to TRBD1 (5 bases). The CDR3 runs to 13 residues. CDR1 and CDR2 from the germline V gene are KGHDR and SFDVKD. V shed 3 bases and J shed 5 bases, with 7 bases lying between them. This CDR3 reads CATSDSRDQPQHF. CDR3 nucleotide sequence: TGTGCCACCAGTGATAGCAGGGATCAGCCCCAGCATTTT.

There are a few counts of this clonotype. The rearrangement joins TRBV7-9 to TRBJ1-4; 8 positions match TRBD1. This CDR3 contains 16 residues. CDR1 and CDR2 from the germline V gene are SEHNR and FQNEAQ (reference sequence). The V gene end was trimmed by 4 bases and the J gene end by 2 bases; junction bases not matched to a gene: 6. The CDR3 region is CASSSDGQGTNEKLFF. CDR3 bases: TGTGCCAGCAGCTCCGACGGACAGGGCACTAATGAAAAACTGTTTTTT.

This clonotype was counted at least ten times. The gene calls are TRBV7-8 and TRBJ2-7; D call uncertain. V lost 11 bases and J 1 base, leaving 6 bases between the germline ends. Germline-derived CDR1 and CDR2 are SGHVS and FQNEAQ. This CDR3 contains 10 residues. CDR3 region: CAQESYEQYF. The CDR3 bases are TGTGCCCAGGAATCCTACGAGCAGTACTTC. Full variable domain (missing parts from reference TRBV7-8 and TRBJ2-7): GAGVSQSPRYKVAKRGQDVALRCDPISGHVSLFWYQQALGQGPEFLTYFQNEAQLDKSGLPSDRFFAERPEGSVSTLKIQRTQQEDSAVYLCAQESYEQYFGPGTRLTVT.

This clonotype was detected ten times or more. This chain joins TRBV5-1 and TRBJ1-2; TRBD1 matches 7 bases. J gave up 5 bases and V 3 bases, and 7 bases lay outside the gene matches. Germline CDR1 and CDR2: SGHRS and YFSETQ. This CDR3 spans 14 amino acids. The CDR3 is CASSSSTGEYGYTF. The CDR3 DNA is TGCGCCAGCAGCTCCTCTACAGGGGAGTATGGCTACACCTTC.

The CDR3 reads CASSLGGGGRNEQFF. As DNA, the CDR3 is TGTGCCAGCAGCTTAGGGGGGGGTGGTCGGAATGAGCAGTTCTTC. The rearrangement uses TRBV7-9 and TRBJ2-1; 7 bases fit TRBD2. Germline V gene sequence: CDR1 SEHNR, CDR2 FQNEAQ (reference sequence). J gave up 7 bases and V 1 base, and 7 bases lay outside the gene matches. The CDR3 sequence is 15 residues long.

This clonotype was seen only a few times. This chain joins TRBV6-2 or TRBV6-3 and TRBJ1-2; D is ambiguous. V was cut by 0 bases and J by 4 bases, with 9 bases left in between. Germline V CDR1 and CDR2: MNHEY, SVGEGT. The CDR3 runs to 14 residues. The CDR3: CASSYSGYFYGYTF. CDR3 DNA sequence: TGTGCCAGCAGTTACTCCGGGTACTTCTATGGCTACACCTTC.

This clonotype was recorded a few times. The chain recombines TRBV18 with TRBJ1-1; D uncertain. The CDR3 spans 13 residues. The germline V gene encodes CDR1 KGHSH and CDR2 LQKENI. Trimming removed 2 bases at V and 1 base at J, with 5 bases between. In nucleotides, the CDR3 is TGTGCCAGCTCACCAACGGCGAACACTGAAGCTTTCTTT. Amino acid sequence: CASSPTANTEAFF. The full variable domain, rest sourced from reference TRBV18 and TRBJ1-1, is NAGVMQNPRHLVRRRGQEARLRCSPMKGHSHVYWYRQLPEEGLKFMVYLQKENIIDESGMPKERFSAEFPKEGPSILRIQQVVRGDSAAYFCASSPTANTEAFFGQGTRLTVV.

This clonotype occurred a few times. The CDR3 DNA sequence: TGTGCCAGCAGCCTGCCCTTCAGCTGTCCCTATGGCTACACCTTC. This gives the protein CASSLPFSCPYGYTF. V and J are TRBV11-3 and TRBJ1-2; D remains ambiguous. V was trimmed by 5 bases and J by 4 bases, leaving 17 bases between them. CDR1 is SGHNT, CDR2 YENEEA, per germline. This CDR3 comprises 15 residues.

This clonotype was seen a handful of times. CDR3 DNA: TGTGCCAGCAGCTCACTAGCGAGGACAGATACGCAGTATTTT. Its protein is CASSSLARTDTQYF. J is TRBJ2-3 and V is TRBV7-6; 7 bases agree with TRBD2. The CDR3 loop spans 14 amino acids. Trimming took 4 bases from V and 3 from J; bases not matched to a gene: 4. Per germline, CDR1 SGHVS and CDR2 FNYEAQ.

This clonotype was counted many times. V is TRBV9 and J is TRBJ2-5; TRBD2 matches 8 bases. The germline V gene encodes CDR1 SGDLS and CDR2 YYNGEE. V lost 2 bases, J lost 5 bases, and 5 bases stayed unmatched. This CDR3 comprises 14 residues. CDR3 sequence (DNA): TGTGCCAGCAGCGTGGCGGGGGGCTATGAGACCCAGTACTTC. It translates to CASSVAGGYETQYF.

This clonotype was seen a handful of times. J is TRBJ2-7 and V is TRBV2; D gene uncertain. Trimming removed 8 bases from V and 6 bases from J, with 11 bases in between. The CDR3 spans 11 residues. CDR1 and CDR2 (germline): SNHLY, FYNNEI. DNA for the CDR3: TGTGCCAGCTTCAAAGGTCCCGAGCAGTACGTC. It encodes CASFKGPEQYV.

This clonotype was picked up a small number of times. J is TRBJ1-2 and V is TRBV3-1; D ambiguous. CDR1 is LGHDT, CDR2 YNNKEL, per germline (reference sequence). The CDR3 covers 12 residues. Trimming shortened V by 2 bases and J by 4 bases, and 5 bases separated the two germline ends. The CDR3 loop is CASSQTSYGYTF. DNA of the CDR3: TGTGCCAGCAGCCAAACGAGCTATGGCTACACCTTC.

The sample holds a few counts of this clonotype. The chain couples TRBV7-9 to TRBJ1-2; D not certain. The germline V gene has CDR1 SEHNR and CDR2 FQNEAQ (reference sequence). This CDR3 region has 14 residues. V was shortened by 5 bases and J by 8 bases, with 18 bases between the two germline ends. CDR3 DNA sequence: TGTGCCAGCAGCACTTGGACGAACTCCGCCGGCTACACCTTC. As protein: CASSTWTNSAGYTF. Complete variable domain (other parts from reference TRBV7-9 and TRBJ1-2): DTGVSQNPRHKITKRGQNVTFRCDPISEHNRLYWYRQTLGQGPEFLTYFQNEAQLEKSRLLSDRFSAERPKGSFSTLEIQRTEQGDSAMYLCASSTWTNSAGYTFGSGTRLTVV.

This clonotype was seen more than once but under ten times. The rearrangement joins TRBV20-1 to TRBJ2-5, with a tentative D call TRBD2 (7 bases). V was shortened by 2 bases and J by 1 base, with 14 bases between the two germline ends. Germline V CDR1 and CDR2: DFQATT, SNEGSKA (reference sequence). This CDR3 is 15 amino acids long. For the CDR3, the DNA is TGCAGTGCTAGACCAGGGGAGGGGGGCCAAGAGACCCAGTACTTC. Protein sequence: CSARPGEGGQETQYF.

This chain links TRBV20-1 with TRBJ1-6, with unresolved D. V was cut by 2 bases and J by 0 bases, with 11 bases left in between. There are 16 residues in the CDR3. The germline CDR1 and CDR2 sequences are DFQATT and SNEGSKA (reference sequence). Here the CDR3 reads CSARRDVSSYNSPLHF. The CDR3 coding sequence is TGCAGTGCTAGAAGAGACGTGAGCTCCTATAATTCACCCCTCCACTTT.

V and J are TRBV4-3 and TRBJ1-1; D call uncertain. Trimming took 0 bases from V and 4 from J, leaving 9 bases between them. The CDR3 is 14 residues long. The germline CDR1 and CDR2 sequences are LGHNA and YSLEER. The CDR3 bases are TGCGCCAGCAGCCAAGACCCGGAGGGCACTGAAGCTTTCTTT. It yields the protein CASSQDPEGTEAFF.

This chain links TRBV25-1 with TRBJ2-2, with 9 bases matching TRBD1. Germline CDR1 MGHDK, CDR2 SYGVNS. This CDR3 has 15 residues. The ends lost 3 bases at V and 6 bases at J; junction bases unmatched: 5. CDR3 bases: TGTGCCAGCAGTGAGATACAGGGGGCTTCCGGGGAGCTGTTTTTT. Translated: CASSEIQGASGELFF.

This clonotype appeared a few times. The rearrangement uses TRBV7-2 and TRBJ1-1, with D hard to call. The CDR3 has 16 amino acids. Trimming left V 2 bases short and J 5 bases short, with 18 bases between. Germline values: CDR1 SGHTA, CDR2 FQGNSA. The CDR3 sequence is CASSLIPTLLGTEAFF. In nucleotides, the CDR3 is TGTGCCAGCAGCTTAATTCCGACCCTGTTGGGAACTGAAGCTTTCTTT.

This chain connects TRBV15 to TRBJ2-7, with D possibly matching TRBD1 (5 bases). Trimming removed 1 base from V and 5 bases from J, with 12 bases in between. The CDR3 length is 14 residues. Germline values: CDR1 LNHNV, CDR2 YYDKDF (reference sequence). This CDR3 reads CATSRGGRSNEQYV. In nucleotides, the CDR3 is TGTGCCACCAGCAGAGGGGGCAGGTCAAACGAGCAGTACGTC.

This clonotype has a count of ten or more. The rearrangement uses TRBV4-3 and TRBJ1-3; TRBD1 aligns across 9 bases. J gave up 5 bases and V 7 bases, and 9 bases lay outside the gene matches. CDR1 is LGHNA and CDR2 is YSLEER in the germline V gene. This CDR3 comprises 15 residues. CDR3 region: CASNDGTGSRNTIYF. In nucleotides, the CDR3 is TGCGCCAGCAACGATGGGACAGGGTCAAGAAACACCATATATTTT.

This clonotype was detected once. The chain employs TRBV9 and TRBJ1-1; unclear D gene. The V end was cut by 1 base, the J end by 3 bases, with 10 bases between. The CDR3 has 14 amino acids. CDR1 is SGDLS, CDR2 YYNGEE, per germline. The CDR3 coding sequence is TGTGCCAGCAGCGTAAGGTCCGGAGACACTGAAGCTTTCTTT. Translated: CASSVRSGDTEAFF.